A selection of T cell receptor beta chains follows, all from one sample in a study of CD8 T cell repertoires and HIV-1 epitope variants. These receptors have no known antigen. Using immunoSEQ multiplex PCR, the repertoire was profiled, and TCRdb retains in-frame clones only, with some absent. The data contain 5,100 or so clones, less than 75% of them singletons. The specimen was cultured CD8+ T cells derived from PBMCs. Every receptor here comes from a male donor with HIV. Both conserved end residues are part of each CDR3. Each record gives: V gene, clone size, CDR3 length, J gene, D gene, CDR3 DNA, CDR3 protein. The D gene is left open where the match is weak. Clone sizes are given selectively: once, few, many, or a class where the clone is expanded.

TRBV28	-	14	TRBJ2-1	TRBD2	TGTGCCAGCAGTTTAACTAGCGGGAGTTATGAGCAGTTCTTC	CASSLTSGSYEQFF
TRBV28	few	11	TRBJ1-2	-	TGTGCCAGCAGTCTGCCGGGAGGCTACACCTTC	CASSLPGGYTF
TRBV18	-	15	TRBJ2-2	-	TGTGCCAGCTCACCACCGTTACTTCGCACCGGGGAGCTGTTTTTT	CASSPPLLRTGELFF
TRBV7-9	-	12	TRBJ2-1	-	TGTGCCAGCAGCTTAGAGGCCATCGAGCAGTTCTTC	CASSLEAIEQFF
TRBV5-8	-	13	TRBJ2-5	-	TGTGCCAGCAGGGCCTCAGGGGTGGAGACCCAGTACTTC	CASRASGVETQYF
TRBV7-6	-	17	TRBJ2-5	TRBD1	TGTGCCAGCAGCTTAGCCCGGGACAGGAGTGGGAGAGAGACCCAGTACTTC	CASSLARDRSGRETQYF
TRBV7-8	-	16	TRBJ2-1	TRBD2	TGTGCCAGCAGCTCGACTAGCGGGAGGAATTACAATGAGCAGTTCTTC	CASSSTSGRNYNEQFF
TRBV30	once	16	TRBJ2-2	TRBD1	TGTGCCTGGAGTGCCCCGGGACAGGGCTTGGGCGGGGAGCTGTTTTTT	CAWSAPGQGLGGELFF
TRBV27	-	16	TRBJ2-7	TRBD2	TGTGCCAGCAGTTTGGGGACTAGCGGGAGGGCCGGCGAGCAGTACTTC	CASSLGTSGRAGEQYF
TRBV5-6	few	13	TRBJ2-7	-	TGTGCCAGCAGTCCGACCGTCTCCTACGAGCAGTACTTC	CASSPTVSYEQYF